This T cell receptor (beta chain) was identified in a study of blood T cell repertoires in COVID-19. About the study: The United States, Italy and Spain supplied acute and convalescent COVID-19 samples.

Original handling: For nucleated cells, counts were estimated from reference gene primer amplification. The protocol was immunoSEQ multiplex PCR, while the TCRdb copy is restricted to in-frame clones and leaves out a portion. That table furnishes V, J and clone size, whereas the DNA furnished D and trimming. Of approximately 310,000 clones listed, 87% were seen once; the top ten hold approximately 8.1%. Germline V gene sequence: CDR1 MNHEY, CDR2 SVGAGI. V lost 11 bases to trimming and J lost 3 bases, with 16 bases between them. The CDR3 covers 13 residues. The material sequenced was peripheral blood. J is TRBJ1-1 and V is TRBV6-5; D gene uncertain. The receptor was derived from a woman in her forties or fifties who had recovered from COVID-19. The CDR3 DNA is TGTGCCGTTCAGGCGATCAGGTACACTGAAGCTTTCTTT. As protein: CAVQAIRYTEAFF.